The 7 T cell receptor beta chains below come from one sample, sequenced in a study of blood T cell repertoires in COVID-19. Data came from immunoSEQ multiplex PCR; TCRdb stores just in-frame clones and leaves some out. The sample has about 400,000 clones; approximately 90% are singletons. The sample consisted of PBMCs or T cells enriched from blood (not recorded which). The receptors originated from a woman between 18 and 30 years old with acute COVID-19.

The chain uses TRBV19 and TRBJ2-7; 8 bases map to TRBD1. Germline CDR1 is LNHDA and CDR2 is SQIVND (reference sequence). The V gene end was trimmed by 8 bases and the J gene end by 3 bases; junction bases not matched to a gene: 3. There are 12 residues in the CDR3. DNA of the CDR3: TGTGCCAGTGGACAGGGTAACTACGAGCAGTACTTC. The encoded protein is CASGQGNYEQYF.

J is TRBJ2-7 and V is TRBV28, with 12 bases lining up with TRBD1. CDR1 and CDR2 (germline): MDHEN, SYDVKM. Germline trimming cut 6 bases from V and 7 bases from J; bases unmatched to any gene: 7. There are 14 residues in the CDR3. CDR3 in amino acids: CASSLGQGALEQYF. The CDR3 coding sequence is TGTGCCAGCAGCTTGGGACAGGGGGCGCTTGAGCAGTACTTC.

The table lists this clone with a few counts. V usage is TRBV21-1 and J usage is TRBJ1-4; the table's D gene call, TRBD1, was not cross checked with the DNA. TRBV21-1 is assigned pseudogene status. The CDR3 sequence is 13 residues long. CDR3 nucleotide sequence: TGTGCCAGCCGACAGGGGAGATACGAAAAACTGTTTTTT. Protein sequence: CASRQGRYEKLFF.

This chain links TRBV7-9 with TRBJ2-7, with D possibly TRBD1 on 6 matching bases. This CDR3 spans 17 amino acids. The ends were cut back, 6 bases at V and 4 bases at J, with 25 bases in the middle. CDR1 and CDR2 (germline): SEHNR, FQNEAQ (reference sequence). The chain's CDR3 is CASSSRTGNPAGYEQYF. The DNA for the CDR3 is TGTGCCAGCAGTTCACGTACAGGGAACCCTGCCGGTTACGAGCAGTACTTC. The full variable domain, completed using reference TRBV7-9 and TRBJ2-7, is DTGVSQNPRHKITKRGQNVTFRCDPISEHNRLYWYRQTLGQGPEFLTYFQNEAQLEKSRLLSDRFSAERPKGSFSTLEIQRTEQGDSAMYLCASSSRTGNPAGYEQYFGPGTRLTVT.

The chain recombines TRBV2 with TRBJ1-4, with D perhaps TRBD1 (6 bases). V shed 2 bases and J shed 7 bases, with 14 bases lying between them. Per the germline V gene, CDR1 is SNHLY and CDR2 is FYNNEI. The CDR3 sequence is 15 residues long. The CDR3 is CASSETVRGGEKLFF. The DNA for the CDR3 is TGTGCCAGCAGTGAAACGGTCAGGGGTGGTGAAAAACTGTTTTTT.

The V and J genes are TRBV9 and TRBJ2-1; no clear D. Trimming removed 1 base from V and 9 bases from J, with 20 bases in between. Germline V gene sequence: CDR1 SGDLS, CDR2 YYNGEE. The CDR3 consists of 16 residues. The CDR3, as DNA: TGTGCCAGCAGCGTATCTACCCAGCCTAGTATGGGTGAGCAGTTCTTC. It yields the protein CASSVSTQPSMGEQFF. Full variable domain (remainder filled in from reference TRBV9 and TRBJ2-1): DSGVTQTPKHLITATGQRVTLRCSPRSGDLSVYWYQQSLDQGLQFLIQYYNGEERAKGNILERFSAQQFPDLHSELNLSSLELGDSALYFCASSVSTQPSMGEQFFGPGTRLTVL.

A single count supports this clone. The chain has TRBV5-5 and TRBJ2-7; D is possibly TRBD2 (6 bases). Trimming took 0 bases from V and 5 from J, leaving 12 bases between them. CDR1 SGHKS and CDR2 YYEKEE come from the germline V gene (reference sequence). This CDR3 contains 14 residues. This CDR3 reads CASSLVRTINEQYF. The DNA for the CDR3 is TGTGCCAGCAGCTTGGTTAGGACTATAAACGAGCAGTACTTC.